What follows are 4 T cell receptor beta chains derived from one specimen sequenced in a study of blood T cell repertoires in COVID-19. Produced via immunoSEQ multiplex PCR; TCRdb's table is partial and in-frame only. The table lists approximately 97,000 clones, 80% to 90% of them singletons, with less than 10% in the top ten. The sample was peripheral blood. The receptor set was obtained from a man between 35 and 55 years old with active or convalescent COVID-19.

The gene calls are TRBV7-3 and TRBJ2-1; 7 positions agree with TRBD2. V lost 2 bases, J lost 9 bases, and 7 bases stayed unmatched. The germline V gene encodes CDR1 SGHTA and CDR2 FQGTGA. The CDR3 has 14 residues. DNA for the CDR3: TGTGCCAGCAGCTTAGCGGGGGTTGTTGTTGAGCAGTTCTTC. It codes for CASSLAGVVVEQFF.

A remark on this clone: This sample includes further DNA sequences coding for the same CDR3. The chain links TRBV6-5 to TRBJ1-6; D gene uncertain. Germline V gives CDR1 MNHEY, CDR2 SVGAGI. This CDR3 is 14 amino acids long. Trimming removed 2 bases at V and 10 bases at J, with 12 bases between. This CDR3 reads CASSYSGGGSPLHF. CDR3 in DNA: TGTGCCAGCAGTTACAGTGGCGGAGGATCACCCCTCCACTTT.

This chain uses TRBV27 with TRBJ2-7, with 12 bases that match TRBD1. The CDR3 covers 15 residues. J gave up 4 bases and V 5 bases, and 6 bases lay outside the gene matches. Germline CDR1 and CDR2: MNHEY and SMNVEV (reference sequence). This chain's CDR3 is CASSPGTGGLYEQYF. Here the CDR3 DNA reads TGTGCCAGCAGTCCAGGGACAGGGGGCTTGTACGAGCAGTACTTC.

This rearrangement joins TRBV19 to TRBJ2-1; 7 bases fit TRBD1. The CDR3 has 17 residues. Germline V CDR1 and CDR2: LNHDA, SQIVND (reference sequence). V was pared by 0 bases and J by 5 bases, with 10 bases of the junction left unmatched. The CDR3 spells CASSIDINRGLNNEQFF. CDR3 DNA: TGTGCCAGTAGTATAGATATAAACAGGGGCCTAAACAATGAGCAGTTCTTC.